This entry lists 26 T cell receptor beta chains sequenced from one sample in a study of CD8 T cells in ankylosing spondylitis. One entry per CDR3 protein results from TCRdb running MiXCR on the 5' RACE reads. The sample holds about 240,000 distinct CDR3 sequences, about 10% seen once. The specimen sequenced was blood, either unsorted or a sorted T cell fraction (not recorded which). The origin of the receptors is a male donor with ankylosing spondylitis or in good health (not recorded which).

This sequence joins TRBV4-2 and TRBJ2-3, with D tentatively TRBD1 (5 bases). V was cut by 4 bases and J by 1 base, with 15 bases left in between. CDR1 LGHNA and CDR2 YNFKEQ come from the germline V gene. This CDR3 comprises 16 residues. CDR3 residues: CASSPGPDSRTDTQYF. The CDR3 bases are TGTGCCAGCAGCCCAGGGCCCGACTCCCGCACAGATACGCAGTATTTT.

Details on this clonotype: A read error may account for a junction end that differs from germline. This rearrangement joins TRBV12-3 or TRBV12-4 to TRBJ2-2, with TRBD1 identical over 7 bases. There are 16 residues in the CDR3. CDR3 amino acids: CANSLGGTANTGELFF. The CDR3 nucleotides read TGTGCCAACAGTTTGGGTGGGACAGCGAACACCGGGGAGCTGTTTTTT.

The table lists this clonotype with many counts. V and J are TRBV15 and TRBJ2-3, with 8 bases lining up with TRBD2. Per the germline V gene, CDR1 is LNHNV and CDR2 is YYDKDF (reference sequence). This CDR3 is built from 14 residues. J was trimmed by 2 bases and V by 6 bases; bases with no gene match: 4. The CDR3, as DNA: TGTGCCACCAGGCAAGCGGGGGTCACAGATACGCAGTATTTT. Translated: CATRQAGVTDTQYF.

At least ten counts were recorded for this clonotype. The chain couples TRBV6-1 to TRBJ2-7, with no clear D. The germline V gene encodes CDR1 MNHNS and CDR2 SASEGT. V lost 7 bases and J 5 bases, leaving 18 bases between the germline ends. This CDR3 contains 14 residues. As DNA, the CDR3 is TGTGCCAGCATCTACGACCCACAAAGCAACGAGCAGTACTTC. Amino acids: CASIYDPQSNEQYF.

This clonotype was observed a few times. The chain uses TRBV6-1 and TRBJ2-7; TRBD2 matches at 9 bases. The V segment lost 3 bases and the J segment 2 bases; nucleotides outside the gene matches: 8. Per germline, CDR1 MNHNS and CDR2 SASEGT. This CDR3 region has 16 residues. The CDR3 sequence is CASSDRGSGGTYEQYF. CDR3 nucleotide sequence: TGTGCCAGCAGTGACCGGGGTAGCGGGGGAACCTACGAGCAGTACTTC.

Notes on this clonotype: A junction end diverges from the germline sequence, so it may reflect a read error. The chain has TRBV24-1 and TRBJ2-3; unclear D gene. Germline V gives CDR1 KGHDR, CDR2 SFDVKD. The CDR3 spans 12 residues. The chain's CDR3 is CTTSGDTDTQYF. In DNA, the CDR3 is TGTACCACCAGTGGGGACACAGATACGCAGTATTTT.

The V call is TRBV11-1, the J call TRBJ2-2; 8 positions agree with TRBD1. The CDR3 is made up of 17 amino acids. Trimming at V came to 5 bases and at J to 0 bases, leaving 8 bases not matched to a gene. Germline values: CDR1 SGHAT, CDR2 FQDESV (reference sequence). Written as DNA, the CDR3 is TGTGCCAGCAGCCTGGACAGGGCCAGACCGAACACCGGGGAGCTGTTTTTT. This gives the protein CASSLDRARPNTGELFF.

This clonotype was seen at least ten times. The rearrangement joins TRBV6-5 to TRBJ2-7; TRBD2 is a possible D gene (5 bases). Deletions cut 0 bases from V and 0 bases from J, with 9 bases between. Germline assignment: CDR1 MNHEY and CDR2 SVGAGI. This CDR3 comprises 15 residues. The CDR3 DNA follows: TGTGCCAGCAGTTACTCGTCTGGGAGCTCCTACGAGCAGTACTTC. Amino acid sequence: CASSYSSGSSYEQYF.

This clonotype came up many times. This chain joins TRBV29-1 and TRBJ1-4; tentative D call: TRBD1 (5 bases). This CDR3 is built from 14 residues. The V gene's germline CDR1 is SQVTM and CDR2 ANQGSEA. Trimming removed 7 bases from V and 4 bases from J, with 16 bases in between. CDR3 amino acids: CSAVVGTGNEKLFF. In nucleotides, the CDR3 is TGCAGCGCTGTTGTCGGGACGGGTAATGAAAAACTGTTTTTT.

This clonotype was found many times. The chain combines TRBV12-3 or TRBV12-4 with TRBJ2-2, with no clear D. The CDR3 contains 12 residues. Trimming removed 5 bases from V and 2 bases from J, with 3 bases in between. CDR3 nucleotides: TGTGCCAGCAGTGATAACACCGGGGAGCTGTTTTTT. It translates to CASSDNTGELFF.

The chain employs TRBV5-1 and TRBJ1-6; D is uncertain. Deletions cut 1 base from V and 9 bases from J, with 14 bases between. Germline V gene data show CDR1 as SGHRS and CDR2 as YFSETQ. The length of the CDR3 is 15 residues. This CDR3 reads CASSLTDAWGSPLHF. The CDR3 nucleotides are TGCGCCAGCAGCTTGACGGACGCCTGGGGTTCACCCCTCCACTTT.

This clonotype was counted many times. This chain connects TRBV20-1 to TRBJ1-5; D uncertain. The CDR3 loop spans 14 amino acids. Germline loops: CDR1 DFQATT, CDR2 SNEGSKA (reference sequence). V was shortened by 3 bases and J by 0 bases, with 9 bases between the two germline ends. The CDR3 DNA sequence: TGCAGTGCTAGTAGGAAAAATAGCAATCAGCCCCAGCATTTT. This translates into CSASRKNSNQPQHF.

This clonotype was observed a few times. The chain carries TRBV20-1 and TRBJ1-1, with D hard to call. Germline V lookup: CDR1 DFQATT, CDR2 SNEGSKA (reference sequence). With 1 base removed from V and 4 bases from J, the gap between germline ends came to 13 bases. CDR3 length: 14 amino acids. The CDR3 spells CSARGVEVGTEAFF. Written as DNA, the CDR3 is TGCAGTGCTAGAGGAGTAGAAGTCGGCACTGAAGCTTTCTTT.

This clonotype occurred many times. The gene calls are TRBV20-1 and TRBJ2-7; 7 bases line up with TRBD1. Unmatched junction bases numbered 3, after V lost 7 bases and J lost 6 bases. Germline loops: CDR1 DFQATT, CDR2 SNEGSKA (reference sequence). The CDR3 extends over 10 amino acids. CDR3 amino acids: CSVDRVEQYF. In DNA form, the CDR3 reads TGCAGTGTTGACAGGGTCGAGCAGTACTTC.

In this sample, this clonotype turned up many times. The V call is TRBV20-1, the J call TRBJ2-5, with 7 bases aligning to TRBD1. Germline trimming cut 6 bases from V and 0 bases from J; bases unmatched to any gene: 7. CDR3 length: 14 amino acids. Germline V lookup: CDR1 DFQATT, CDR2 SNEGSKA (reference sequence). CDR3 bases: TGCAGTGCGAGGGGGACAGACTACCAAGAGACCCAGTACTTC. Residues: CSARGTDYQETQYF.

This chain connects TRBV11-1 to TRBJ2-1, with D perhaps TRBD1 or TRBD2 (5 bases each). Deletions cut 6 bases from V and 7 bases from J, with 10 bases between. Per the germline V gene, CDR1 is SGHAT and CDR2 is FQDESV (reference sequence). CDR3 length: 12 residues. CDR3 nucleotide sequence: TGTGCCAGCAGACCGGGGCCAAATGAGCAGTTCTTC. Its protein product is CASRPGPNEQFF.

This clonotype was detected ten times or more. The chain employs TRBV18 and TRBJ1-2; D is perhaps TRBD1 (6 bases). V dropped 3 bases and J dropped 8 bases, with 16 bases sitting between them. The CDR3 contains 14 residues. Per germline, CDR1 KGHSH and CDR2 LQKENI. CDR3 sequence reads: CASSPRGLLMGYTF. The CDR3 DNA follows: TGTGCCAGCTCACCCAGGGGCCTTTTGATGGGCTACACCTTC.

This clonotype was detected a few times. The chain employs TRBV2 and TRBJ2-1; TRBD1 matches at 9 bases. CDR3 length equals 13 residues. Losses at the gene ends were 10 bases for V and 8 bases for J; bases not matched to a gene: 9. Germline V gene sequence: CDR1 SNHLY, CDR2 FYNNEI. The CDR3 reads CANWAGQGYEQFF. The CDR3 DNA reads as TGTGCCAACTGGGCGGGACAGGGATATGAGCAGTTCTTC.

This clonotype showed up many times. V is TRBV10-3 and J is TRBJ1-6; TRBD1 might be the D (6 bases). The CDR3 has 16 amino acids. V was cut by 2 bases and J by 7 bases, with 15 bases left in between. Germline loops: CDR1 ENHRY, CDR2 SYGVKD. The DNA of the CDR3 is TGTGCCATCAGTGAGCGTCGGGGGGGGGGCAATTCACCCCTCCACTTT. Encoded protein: CAISERRGGGNSPLHF.

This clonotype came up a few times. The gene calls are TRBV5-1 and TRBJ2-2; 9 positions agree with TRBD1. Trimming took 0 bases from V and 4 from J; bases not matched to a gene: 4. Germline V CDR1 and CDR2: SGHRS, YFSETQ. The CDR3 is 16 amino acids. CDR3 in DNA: TGCGCCAGCAGCTTGGGGGACAGGGAGAGCACCGGGGAGCTGTTTTTT. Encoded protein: CASSLGDRESTGELFF.

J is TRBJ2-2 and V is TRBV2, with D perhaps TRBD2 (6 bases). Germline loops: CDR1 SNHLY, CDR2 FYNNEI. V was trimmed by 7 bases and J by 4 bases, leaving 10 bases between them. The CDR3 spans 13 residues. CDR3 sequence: CASMDGGTGELFF. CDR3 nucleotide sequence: TGTGCCAGCATGGACGGGGGCACCGGGGAGCTGTTTTTT.

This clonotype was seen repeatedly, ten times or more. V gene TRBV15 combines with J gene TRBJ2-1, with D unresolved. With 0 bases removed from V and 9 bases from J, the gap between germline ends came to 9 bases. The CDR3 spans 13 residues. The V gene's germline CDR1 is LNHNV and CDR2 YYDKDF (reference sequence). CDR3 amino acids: CATSRDLLGEQFF. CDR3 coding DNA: TGTGCCACCAGCAGAGATTTGTTGGGTGAGCAGTTCTTC.

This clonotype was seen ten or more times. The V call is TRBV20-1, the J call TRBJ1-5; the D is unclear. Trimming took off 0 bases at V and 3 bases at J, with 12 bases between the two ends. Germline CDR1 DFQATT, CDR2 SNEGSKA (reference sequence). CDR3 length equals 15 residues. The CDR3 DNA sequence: TGCAGTGCTAGAGATTTGGGCAGACCCAATCAGCCCCAGCATTTT. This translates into CSARDLGRPNQPQHF.

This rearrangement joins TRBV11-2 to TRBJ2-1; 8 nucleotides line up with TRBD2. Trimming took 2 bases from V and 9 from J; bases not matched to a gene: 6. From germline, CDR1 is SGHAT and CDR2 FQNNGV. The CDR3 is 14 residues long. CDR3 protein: CASSLRPAGGEQFF. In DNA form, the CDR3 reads TGTGCCAGCAGCTTAAGACCGGCGGGAGGTGAGCAGTTCTTC.

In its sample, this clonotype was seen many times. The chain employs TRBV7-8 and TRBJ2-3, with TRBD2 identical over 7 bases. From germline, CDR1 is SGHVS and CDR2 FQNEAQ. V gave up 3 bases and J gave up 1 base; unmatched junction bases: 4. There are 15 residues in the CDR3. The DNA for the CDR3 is TGTGCCAGCAGCTTGACTAGCTTTGGCACAGATACGCAGTATTTT. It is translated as CASSLTSFGTDTQYF.

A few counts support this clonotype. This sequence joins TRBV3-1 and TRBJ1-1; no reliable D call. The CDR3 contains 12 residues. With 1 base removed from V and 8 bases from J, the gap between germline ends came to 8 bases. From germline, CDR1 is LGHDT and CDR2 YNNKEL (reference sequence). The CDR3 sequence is CASSQAGSEAFF. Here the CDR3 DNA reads TGTGCCAGCAGCCAAGCGGGGTCAGAAGCTTTCTTT. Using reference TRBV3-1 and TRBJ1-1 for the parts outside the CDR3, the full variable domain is DTAVSQTPKYLVTQMGNDKSIKCEQNLGHDTMYWYKQDSKKFLKIMFSYNNKELIINETVPNRFSPKSPDKAHLNLHINSLELGDSAVYFCASSQAGSEAFFGQGTRLTVV.